This TCR beta chain appears in the sequencing data of a study of CD8 T cells in ankylosing spondylitis. Study observations and caveats: It appeared that ankylosing spondylitis blood was characterized by a TCR beta motif of under ten highly homologous variants. Significant enrichment of disease-linked clones was reported in matched ankylosing spondylitis synovial fluid.

CDR3 length: 13 residues. Germline CDR1 and CDR2: SGHTA and FQGNSA. A remark on this clonotype: Its antigen is unidentified.

MiXCR was run by TCRdb on the 5' RACE reads, yielding one entry per CDR3 protein. The table lists about 140,000 distinct CDR3 sequences, roughly 8% of them singletons. The gene calls are TRBV7-2 and TRBJ2-7, with D perhaps matching TRBD1 or TRBD2 (5 bases each). The clonotype comes from a male donor with ankylosing spondylitis. The source material was synovial fluid, either unsorted or a sorted T cell fraction (not recorded which). CDR3 sequence (DNA): TGTGCTACGGCGAGGGGATCGTACTACGAGCAGTACTTC. This sequence encodes CATARGSYYEQYF.